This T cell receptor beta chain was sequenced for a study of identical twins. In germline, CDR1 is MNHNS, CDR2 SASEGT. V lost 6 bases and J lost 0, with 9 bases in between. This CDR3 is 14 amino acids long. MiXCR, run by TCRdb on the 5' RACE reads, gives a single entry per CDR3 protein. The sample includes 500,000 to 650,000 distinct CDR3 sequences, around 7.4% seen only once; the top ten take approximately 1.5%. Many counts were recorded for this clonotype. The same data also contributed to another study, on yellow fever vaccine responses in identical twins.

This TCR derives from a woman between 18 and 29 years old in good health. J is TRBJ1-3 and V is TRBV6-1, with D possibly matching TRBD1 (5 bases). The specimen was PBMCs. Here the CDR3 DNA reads TGTGCCAGCAGGCCAGGGCTCTCTGGAAACACCATATATTTT. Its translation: CASRPGLSGNTIYF.